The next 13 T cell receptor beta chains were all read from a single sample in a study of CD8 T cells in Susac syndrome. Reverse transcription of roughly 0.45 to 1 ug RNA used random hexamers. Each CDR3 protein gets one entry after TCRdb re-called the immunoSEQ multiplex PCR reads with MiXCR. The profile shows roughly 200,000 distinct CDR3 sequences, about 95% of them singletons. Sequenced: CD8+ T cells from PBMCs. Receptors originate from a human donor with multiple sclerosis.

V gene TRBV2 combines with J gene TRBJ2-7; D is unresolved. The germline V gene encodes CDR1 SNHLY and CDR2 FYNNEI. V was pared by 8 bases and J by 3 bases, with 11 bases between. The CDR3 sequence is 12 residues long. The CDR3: CASVGGIYEQYF. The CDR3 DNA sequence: TGTGCCAGCGTCGGTGGGATCTACGAGCAGTACTTC. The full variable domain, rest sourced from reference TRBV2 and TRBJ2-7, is EPEVTQTPSHQVTQMGQEVILRCVPISNHLYFYWYRQILGQKVEFLVSFYNNEISEKSEIFDDQFSVERPDGSNFTLKIRSTKLEDSAMYFCASVGGIYEQYFGPGTRLTVT.

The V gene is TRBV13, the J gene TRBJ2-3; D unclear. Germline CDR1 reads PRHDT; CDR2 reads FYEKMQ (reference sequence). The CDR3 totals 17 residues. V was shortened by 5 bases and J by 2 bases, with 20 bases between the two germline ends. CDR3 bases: TGTGCCAGCAGCCAGCAACCGGGCCGAACTTACACAGATACGCAGTATTTT. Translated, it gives CASSQQPGRTYTDTQYF.

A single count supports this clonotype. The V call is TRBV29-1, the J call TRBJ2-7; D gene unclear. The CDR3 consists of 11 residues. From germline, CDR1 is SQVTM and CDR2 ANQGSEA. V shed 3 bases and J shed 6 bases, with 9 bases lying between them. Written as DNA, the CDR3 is TGCAGCGTTGATGTTGGAATCGAGCAGTACTTC. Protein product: CSVDVGIEQYF.

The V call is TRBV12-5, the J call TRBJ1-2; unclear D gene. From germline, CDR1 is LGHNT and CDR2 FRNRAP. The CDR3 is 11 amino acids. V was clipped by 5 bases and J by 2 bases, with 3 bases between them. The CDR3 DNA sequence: TGTGCTAGTGGTACCAACTATGGCTACACCTTC. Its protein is CASGTNYGYTF.

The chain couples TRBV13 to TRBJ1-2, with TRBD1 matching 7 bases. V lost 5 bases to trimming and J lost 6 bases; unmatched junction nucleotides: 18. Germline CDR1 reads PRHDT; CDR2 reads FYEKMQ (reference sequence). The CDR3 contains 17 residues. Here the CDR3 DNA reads TGTGCCAGCAGCCGACCTAGTTCTCAGGGGGTTAGAGATGGCTACACCTTC. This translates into CASSRPSSQGVRDGYTF.

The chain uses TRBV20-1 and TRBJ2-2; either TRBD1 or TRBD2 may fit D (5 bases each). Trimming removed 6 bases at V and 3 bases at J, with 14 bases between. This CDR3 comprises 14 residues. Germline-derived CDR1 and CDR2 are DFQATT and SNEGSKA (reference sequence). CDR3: CSARDPAHTGELFF. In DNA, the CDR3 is TGCAGTGCCCGGGACCCAGCGCACACCGGGGAGCTGTTTTTT.

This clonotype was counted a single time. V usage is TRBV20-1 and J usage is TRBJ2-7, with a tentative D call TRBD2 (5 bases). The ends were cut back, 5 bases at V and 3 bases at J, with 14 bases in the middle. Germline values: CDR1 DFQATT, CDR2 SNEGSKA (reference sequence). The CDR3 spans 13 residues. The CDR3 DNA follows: TGCAGTGCTGGGATGACTACCAGCTACGAGCAGTACTTC. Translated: CSAGMTTSYEQYF.

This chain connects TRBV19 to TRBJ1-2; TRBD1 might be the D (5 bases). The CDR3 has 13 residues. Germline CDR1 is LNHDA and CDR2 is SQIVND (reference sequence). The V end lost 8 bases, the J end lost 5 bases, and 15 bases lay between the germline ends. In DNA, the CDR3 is TGTGCCAGTCACTCCGGGACGGTGTATGGCTACACCTTC. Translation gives CASHSGTVYGYTF.

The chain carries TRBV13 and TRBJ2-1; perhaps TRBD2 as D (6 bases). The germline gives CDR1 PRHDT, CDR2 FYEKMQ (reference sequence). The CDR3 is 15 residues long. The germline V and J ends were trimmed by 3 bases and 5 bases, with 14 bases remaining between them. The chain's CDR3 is CASSFIPGTHNEQFF. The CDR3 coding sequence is TGTGCCAGCAGCTTCATCCCAGGGACTCACAATGAGCAGTTCTTC.

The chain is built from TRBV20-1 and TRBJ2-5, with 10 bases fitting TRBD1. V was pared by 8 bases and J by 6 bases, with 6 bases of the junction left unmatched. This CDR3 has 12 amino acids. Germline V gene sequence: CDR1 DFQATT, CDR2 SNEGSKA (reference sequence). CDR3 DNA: TGCAGTCTGGGGACAGGGGTAAAGACCCAGTACTTC. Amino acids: CSLGTGVKTQYF.

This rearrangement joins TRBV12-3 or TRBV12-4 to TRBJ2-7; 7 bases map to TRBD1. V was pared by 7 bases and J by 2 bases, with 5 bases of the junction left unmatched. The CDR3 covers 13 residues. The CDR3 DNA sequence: TGTGCCAGCACCCCCAGGGGGACCTACGAGCAGTACTTC. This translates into CASTPRGTYEQYF.

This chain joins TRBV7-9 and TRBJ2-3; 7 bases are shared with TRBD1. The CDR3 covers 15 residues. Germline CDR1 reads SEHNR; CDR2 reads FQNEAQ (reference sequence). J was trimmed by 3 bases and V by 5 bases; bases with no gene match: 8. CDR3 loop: CASSLRGPGTDTQYF. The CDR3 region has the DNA TGTGCCAGCAGCCTGAGGGGGCCAGGGACAGATACGCAGTATTTT.

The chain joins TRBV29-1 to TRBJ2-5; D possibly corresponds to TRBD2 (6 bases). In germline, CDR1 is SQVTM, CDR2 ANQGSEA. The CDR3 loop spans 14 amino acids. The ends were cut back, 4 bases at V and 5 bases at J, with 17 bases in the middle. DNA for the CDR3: TGCAGCGTTGGGGGCGGGGCCCCGGGGGAGACCCAGTACTTC. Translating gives CSVGGGAPGETQYF.